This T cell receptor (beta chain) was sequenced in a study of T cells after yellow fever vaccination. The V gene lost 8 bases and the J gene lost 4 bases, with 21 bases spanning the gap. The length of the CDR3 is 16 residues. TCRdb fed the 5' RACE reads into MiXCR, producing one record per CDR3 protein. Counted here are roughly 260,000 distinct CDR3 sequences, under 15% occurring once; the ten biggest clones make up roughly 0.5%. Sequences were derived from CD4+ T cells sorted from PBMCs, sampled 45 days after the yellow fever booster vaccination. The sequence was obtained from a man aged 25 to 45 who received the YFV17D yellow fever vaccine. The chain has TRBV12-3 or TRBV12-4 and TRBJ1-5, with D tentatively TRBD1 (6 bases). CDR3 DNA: TGTGCCAGCGCGCCTGTGGGCAGGGGCGATAATCAGCCCCAGCATTTT. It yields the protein CASAPVGRGDNQPQHF.